These 19 T cell receptor beta chains were all obtained from the same sample, sequenced in a study of blood T cell repertoires in COVID-19. Only in-frame clones appear in the TCRdb table, and some are missing; sequencing was by immunoSEQ multiplex PCR. Of around 200,000 clones in the sample, 80% to 90% are singletons; the top ten hold about 6%. The sample comprised peripheral blood. These receptors came from a man aged 60-69 years who had recovered from COVID-19.

This chain uses TRBV19 with TRBJ1-5, with D unresolved. Deletions cut 3 bases from V and 0 bases from J, with 9 bases between. The CDR3 sequence is 15 residues long. In germline, CDR1 is LNHDA, CDR2 SQIVND (reference sequence). As DNA, the CDR3 is TGTGCCAGTAGTATCCCGGGGAATAGCAATCAGCCCCAGCATTTT. Translation: CASSIPGNSNQPQHF.

The V call is TRBV19, the J call TRBJ2-1; 7 bases agree with TRBD1. The germline CDR1 and CDR2 sequences are LNHDA and SQIVND (reference sequence). The trim removed 6 bases at V and 2 bases at J, leaving 7 bases unmatched. This CDR3 spans 15 amino acids. The CDR3 DNA follows: TGTGCCAGTAGATCAACAGGGGTTACCTACAATGAGCAGTTCTTC. Protein sequence: CASRSTGVTYNEQFF.

The chain combines TRBV11-3 with TRBJ2-1; 9 nucleotides align to TRBD2. The CDR3 is 15 residues long. The V gene end was trimmed by 5 bases and the J gene end by 6 bases; junction bases not matched to a gene: 8. Germline V gene data show CDR1 as SGHNT and CDR2 as YENEEA. The CDR3 coding sequence is TGTGCCAGCAGCCCAGCGGGAGGAGCCACCAATGAGCAGTTCTTC. This gives the protein CASSPAGGATNEQFF.

The V call is TRBV21-1, the J call TRBJ2-5; TRBD1, as called in the table, went unchecked against the DNA. TRBV21-1 is annotated as a pseudogene. The CDR3 totals 16 residues. CDR3 region: CASSIFRDRRQETQYF. The CDR3 nucleotides are TGTGCCAGCAGCATATTCCGGGACAGGCGACAAGAGACCCAGTACTTC.

The rearrangement joins TRBV28 to TRBJ2-7, with 8 bases aligning to TRBD2. Germline CDR1 and CDR2: MDHEN and SYDVKM. The junction had 12 bases not matched to a gene; V was cut back by 5 bases and J by 6 bases. There are 15 residues in the CDR3. The chain's CDR3 is CASSPHSGMVVEQYF. The CDR3 DNA is TGTGCCAGCAGTCCCCATAGCGGGATGGTTGTCGAGCAGTACTTC.

This chain joins TRBV6-5 and TRBJ2-2; D is uncertain. Trimming removed 0 bases at V and 4 bases at J, with 12 bases between. CDR1 and CDR2 from the germline V gene are MNHEY and SVGAGI. The CDR3 contains 16 residues. In nucleotides, the CDR3 is TGTGCCAGCAGTTACTCGATCGGGTCCACCACCGGGGAGCTGTTTTTT. This encodes CASSYSIGSTTGELFF.

This chain connects TRBV30 to TRBJ2-1, with 8 bases identical to TRBD2. The CDR3 runs to 15 residues. The V gene's germline CDR1 is GTSNPN and CDR2 SVGIG (reference sequence). Unmatched junction bases numbered 11, after V lost 3 bases and J lost 7 bases. In DNA, the CDR3 is TGTGCCTGGAGCACACTCGGGAGGGCCGGGAATGAGCAGTTCTTC. Translation: CAWSTLGRAGNEQFF. Looking up the rest from reference TRBV30 and TRBJ2-1 gives the full variable domain: SQTIHQWPATLVQPVGSPLSLECTVEGTSNPNLYWYRQAAGRGLQLLFYSVGIGQISSEVPQNLSASRPQDRQFILSSKKLLLSDSGFYLCAWSTLGRAGNEQFFGPGTRLTVL.

This chain links TRBV3-1 (or the pseudogene TRBV3-2) with TRBJ2-1, with 9 positions matching TRBD2. CDR3 length: 15 residues. Trimming at V came to 4 bases and at J to 0 bases, leaving 1 base not matched to a gene. Germline CDR1 is LGHDT and CDR2 is YNNKEL (reference sequence). The CDR3 sequence: CASSLSGSSYNEQFF. The CDR3 coding sequence is TGTGCCAGCAGCCTTAGCGGGAGCTCCTACAATGAGCAGTTCTTC.

This clone was seen a few times. The rearrangement links TRBV2 to TRBJ1-4, with 10 bases aligning to TRBD1. This CDR3 is built from 13 residues. CDR1 and CDR2 (germline): SNHLY, FYNNEI. With V trimmed by 8 bases and J by 12 bases, 9 bases remained unmatched. CDR3 in DNA: TGTGCCAGCCTTGGGACAGGGGTTGGGGAACTGTTTTTT. Translated, it gives CASLGTGVGELFF.

This clone was recorded only once. This rearrangement joins TRBV7-6 to TRBJ2-3, with 7 bases matching TRBD2. Germline CDR1 and CDR2: SGHVS and FNYEAQ. The CDR3 spans 17 residues. V lost 4 bases to trimming and J lost 1 base; unmatched junction nucleotides: 11. CDR3 in DNA: TGTGCCAGCAGCTCGGCTGCTAGCGGAAGGGGCACAGATACGCAGTATTTT. Translating it yields CASSSAASGRGTDTQYF. Combining the CDR3 with reference TRBV7-6 and TRBJ2-3 gives the whole variable domain GAGVSQSPRYKVTKRGQDVALRCDPISGHVSLYWYRQALGQGPEFLTYFNYEAQQDKSGLPNDRFSAERPEGSISTLTIQRTEQRDSAMYRCASSSAASGRGTDTQYFGPGTRLTVL.

This clone was counted a few times. The chain uses TRBV6-5 and TRBJ2-7; unclear D gene. Between the trimmed V and J ends, which lost 5 bases and 3 bases, there was a span of 5 bases. Germline lookup yields CDR1 MNHEY and CDR2 SVGAGI. The CDR3 covers 11 residues. The CDR3 DNA reads as TGTGCCAGCAGTCCTTTCTACGAGCAGTACTTC. It translates to CASSPFYEQYF.

The chain joins TRBV7-6 to TRBJ1-3, with D unresolved. V dropped 5 bases and J dropped 1 base, with 6 bases sitting between them. Germline assignment: CDR1 SGHVS and CDR2 FNYEAQ. The CDR3 extends over 13 amino acids. The CDR3 loop reads CASSPRSGNTIYF. The CDR3 bases are TGTGCCAGCAGCCCGCGTTCTGGAAACACCATATATTTT.

The chain is built from TRBV28 and TRBJ1-6; the D gene is possibly TRBD1 (6 bases). The germline gives CDR1 MDHEN, CDR2 SYDVKM. There are 17 residues in the CDR3. Trimming stripped 6 bases from V and 4 bases from J, with 19 bases between. For the CDR3, the DNA is TGTGCCAGCAGCTTAGGGGACACCAAAGGGTATAATTCACCCCTCCACTTT. It codes for CASSLGDTKGYNSPLHF.

The chain employs TRBV19 and TRBJ2-3; D is possibly TRBD1 (6 bases). The CDR3 runs to 13 residues. CDR1 is LNHDA, CDR2 SQIVND, per germline (reference sequence). V was trimmed by 4 bases and J by 9 bases, leaving 14 bases between them. The CDR3 sequence: CASSTQGPWTQYF. CDR3 bases: TGTGCCAGTAGTACCCAGGGGCCCTGGACGCAGTATTTT.

The V call is TRBV9, the J call TRBJ2-5; tentative D call: TRBD2 (6 bases). Germline CDR1 and CDR2: SGDLS and YYNGEE. With 4 bases removed from V and 4 bases from J, the gap between germline ends came to 17 bases. This CDR3 comprises 15 residues. In DNA, the CDR3 is TGTGCCAGCAGCCCCACCGGGACTCTCCCAGAGACCCAGTACTTC. It is translated as CASSPTGTLPETQYF.

This rearrangement joins TRBV27 to TRBJ1-6, with D unresolved. CDR3 length: 14 residues. V gave up 6 bases and J gave up 4 bases, with 10 bases separating them. Germline CDR1 is MNHEY and CDR2 is SMNVEV (reference sequence). CDR3 DNA sequence: TGTGCCAGCAGCCCCCCAGGTTATAATTCACCCCTCCACTTT. This sequence encodes CASSPPGYNSPLHF.

The genes are TRBV19 and TRBJ1-2; unclear D gene. There are 11 residues in the CDR3. The germline gives CDR1 LNHDA, CDR2 SQIVND (reference sequence). Trimming cost V 6 bases and J 2 bases, with 4 bases left between them. The CDR3 loop reads CASRLNYGYTF. The CDR3 bases are TGTGCCAGTAGGTTAAACTATGGCTACACCTTC.

The chain combines TRBV6-2 or TRBV6-3 with TRBJ1-5; maybe TRBD1 (5 bases). V was shortened by 0 bases and J by 6 bases, with 12 bases between the two germline ends. This CDR3 has 15 residues. CDR1 and CDR2 (germline): MNHEY, SVGEGT. The CDR3, as DNA: TGTGCCAGCAGTTACTCGACAGTGGGGGGTCAGCCCCAGCATTTT. It is translated as CASSYSTVGGQPQHF.

The chain uses TRBV6-5 and TRBJ1-3; TRBD1 matches at 7 bases. CDR1 and CDR2 from the germline V gene are MNHEY and SVGAGI. Trimming cost V 6 bases and J 2 bases; bases outside gene matches: 4. This CDR3 contains 14 residues. The CDR3 nucleotides are TGTGCCAGCAGGCGACAGGGCCCTGGAAACACCATATATTTT. Protein product: CASRRQGPGNTIYF.